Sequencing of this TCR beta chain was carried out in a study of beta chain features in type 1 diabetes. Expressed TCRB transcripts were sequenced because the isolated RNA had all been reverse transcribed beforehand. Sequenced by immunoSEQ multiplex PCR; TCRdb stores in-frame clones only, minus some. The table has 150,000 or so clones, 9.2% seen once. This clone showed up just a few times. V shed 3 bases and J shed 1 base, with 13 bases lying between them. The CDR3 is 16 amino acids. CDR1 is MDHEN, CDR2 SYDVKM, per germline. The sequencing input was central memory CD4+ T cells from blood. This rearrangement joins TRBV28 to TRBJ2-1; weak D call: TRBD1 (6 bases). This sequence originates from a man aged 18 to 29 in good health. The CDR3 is CASSFLGQPSYNEQFF. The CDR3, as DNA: TGTGCCAGCAGTTTCCTAGGACAGCCATCCTACAATGAGCAGTTCTTC.